This T cell receptor beta chain was recovered during a study of blood T cells in healthy people across ages. The study's findings and limits: Greater diversity and more naive CD4+ cells were seen in long-lived donors than in aged donors.

It was with a sample-barcoded 5' primer and a J-beta primer mix that a second PCR of roughly 6 to 11 cycles was run. One entry per CDR3 protein, called by TCRdb with MiXCR from the 5' RACE reads. The sample lists over a million distinct CDR3 sequences; 45% to 70% were seen once. This clonotype was detected only a few times. Its antigen is not identified. This CDR3 is built from 13 residues. Trimming pared 4 bases from V and 7 bases from J, leaving 13 bases between. In germline, CDR1 is MGHRA, CDR2 YSYEKL. This sequence joins TRBV4-1 and TRBJ2-5; D may be TRBD2 (5 bases). Material for sequencing was blood. The clonotype comes from a man aged 18 to 29 in good health. The CDR3 nucleotides read TGCGCCAGCAGCCCCAGGACTTTCGGGACCCAGTACTTC. Amino acid sequence: CASSPRTFGTQYF.